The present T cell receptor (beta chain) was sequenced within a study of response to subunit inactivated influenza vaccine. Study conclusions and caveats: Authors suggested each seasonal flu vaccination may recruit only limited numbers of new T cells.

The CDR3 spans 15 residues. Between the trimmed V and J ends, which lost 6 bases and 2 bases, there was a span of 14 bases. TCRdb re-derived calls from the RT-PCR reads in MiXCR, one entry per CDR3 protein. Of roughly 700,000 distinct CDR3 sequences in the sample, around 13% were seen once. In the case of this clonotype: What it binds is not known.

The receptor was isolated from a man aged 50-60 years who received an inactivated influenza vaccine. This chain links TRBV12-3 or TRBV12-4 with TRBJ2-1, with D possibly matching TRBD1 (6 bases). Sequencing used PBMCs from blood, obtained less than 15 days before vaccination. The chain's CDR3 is CASRSYRVPYNEQFF. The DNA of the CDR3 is TGTGCCAGCAGGAGCTACAGGGTCCCCTACAATGAGCAGTTCTTC.